This TCR beta chain is from a study of T-cell reconstitution after alpha-beta-depleted transplantation in children. Study-wide results and limits: T-cell numbers and diversity one year post-transplant derived largely from freshly generated T cells. Alpha-beta T cells present about two months after transplant were reported to originate from several hundred expanded graft clones.

The CDR3 spans 15 residues. The V end lost 5 bases, the J end lost 6 bases, and 17 bases lay between the germline ends. This clonotype came up many times. Its antigen is unidentified. The TCRbeta library incorporated unique molecular identifiers. TCRdb reprocessed the PCR reads via MiXCR and lists one record per CDR3 protein. The table includes just under 250,000 distinct CDR3 sequences, more than 20% detected once. This clonotype was sampled from a girl aged 2 to 9 with Fanconi anemia, due to receive a stem cell transplant. The sample consisted of PBMCs, taken before TCRalphabeta/CD19-depleted stem cell transplant. The genes are TRBV12-3 or TRBV12-4 and TRBJ2-1, with D perhaps matching TRBD2 (7 bases). This CDR3 reads CASSLAGAHANEQFF. The CDR3 DNA reads TGTGCCAGCAGTCTCGCGGGGGCGCATGCCAATGAGCAGTTCTTC.